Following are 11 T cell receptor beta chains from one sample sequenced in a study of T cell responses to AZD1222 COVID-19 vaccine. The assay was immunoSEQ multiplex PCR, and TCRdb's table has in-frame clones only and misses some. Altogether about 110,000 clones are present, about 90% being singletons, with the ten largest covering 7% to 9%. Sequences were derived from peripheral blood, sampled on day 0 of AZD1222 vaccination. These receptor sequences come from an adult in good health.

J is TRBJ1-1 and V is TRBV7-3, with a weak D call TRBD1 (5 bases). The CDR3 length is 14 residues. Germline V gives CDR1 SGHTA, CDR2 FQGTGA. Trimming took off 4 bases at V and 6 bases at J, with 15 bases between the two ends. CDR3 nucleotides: TGTGCCAGCAGCTCAGGGCTATTGGGTGCTGAAGCTTTCTTT. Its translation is CASSSGLLGAEAFF.

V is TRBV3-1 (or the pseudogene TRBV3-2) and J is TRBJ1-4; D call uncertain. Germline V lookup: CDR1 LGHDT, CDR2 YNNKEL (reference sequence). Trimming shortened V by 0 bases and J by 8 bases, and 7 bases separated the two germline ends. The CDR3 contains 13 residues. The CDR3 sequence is CASSQDSQEKLFF. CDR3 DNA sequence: TGTGCCAGCAGCCAAGATTCCCAAGAAAAACTGTTTTTT.

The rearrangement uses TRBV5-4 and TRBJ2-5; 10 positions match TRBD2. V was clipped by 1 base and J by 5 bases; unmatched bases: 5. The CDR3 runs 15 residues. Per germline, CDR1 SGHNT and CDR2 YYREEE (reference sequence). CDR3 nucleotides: TGTGCCAGCAGCTTGACTAGCGGGATGCGGGAGACCCAGTACTTC. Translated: CASSLTSGMRETQYF.

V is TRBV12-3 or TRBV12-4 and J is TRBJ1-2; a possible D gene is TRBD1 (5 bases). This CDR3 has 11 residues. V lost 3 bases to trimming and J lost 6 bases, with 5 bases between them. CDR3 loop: CASSLGHGYTF. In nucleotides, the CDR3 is TGTGCCAGCAGTTTGGGACATGGCTACACCTTC.

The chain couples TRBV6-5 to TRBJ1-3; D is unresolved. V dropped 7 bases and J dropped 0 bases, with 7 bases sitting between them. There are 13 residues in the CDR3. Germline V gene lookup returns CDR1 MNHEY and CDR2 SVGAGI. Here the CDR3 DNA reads TGTGCCAGCATTCCGGACTCTGGAAACACCATATATTTT. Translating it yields CASIPDSGNTIYF.

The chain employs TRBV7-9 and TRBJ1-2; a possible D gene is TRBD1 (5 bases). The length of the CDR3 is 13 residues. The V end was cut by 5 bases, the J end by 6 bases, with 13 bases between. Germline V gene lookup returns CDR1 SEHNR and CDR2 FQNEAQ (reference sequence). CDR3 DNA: TGTGCCAGCAGCCCAGGGCAACGGCATGGCTACACCTTC. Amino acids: CASSPGQRHGYTF. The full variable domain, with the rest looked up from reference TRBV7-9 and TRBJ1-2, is DTGVSQNPRHKITKRGQNVTFRCDPISEHNRLYWYRQTLGQGPEFLTYFQNEAQLEKSRLLSDRFSAERPKGSFSTLEIQRTEQGDSAMYLCASSPGQRHGYTFGSGTRLTVV.

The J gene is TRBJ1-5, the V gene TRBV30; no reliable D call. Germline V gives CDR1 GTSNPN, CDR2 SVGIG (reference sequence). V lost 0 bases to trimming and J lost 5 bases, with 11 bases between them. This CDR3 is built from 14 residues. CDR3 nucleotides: TGTGCCTGGAGTGTACGGGGTGTGGATCAGCCCCAGCATTTT. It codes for CAWSVRGVDQPQHF.

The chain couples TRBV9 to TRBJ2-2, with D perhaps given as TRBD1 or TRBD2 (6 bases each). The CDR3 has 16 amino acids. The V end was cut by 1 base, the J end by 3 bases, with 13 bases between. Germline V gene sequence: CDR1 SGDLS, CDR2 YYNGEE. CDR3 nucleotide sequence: TGTGCCAGCAGCGTATTGGGGGGCCTCCACACCGGGGAGCTGTTTTTT. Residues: CASSVLGGLHTGELFF.

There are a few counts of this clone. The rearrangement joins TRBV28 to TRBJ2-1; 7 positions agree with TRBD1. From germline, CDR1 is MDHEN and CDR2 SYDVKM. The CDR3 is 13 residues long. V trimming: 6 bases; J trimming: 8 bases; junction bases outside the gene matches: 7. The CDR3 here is CASRSTGVDEQFF. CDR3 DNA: TGTGCCAGCAGAAGTACAGGGGTGGATGAGCAGTTCTTC.

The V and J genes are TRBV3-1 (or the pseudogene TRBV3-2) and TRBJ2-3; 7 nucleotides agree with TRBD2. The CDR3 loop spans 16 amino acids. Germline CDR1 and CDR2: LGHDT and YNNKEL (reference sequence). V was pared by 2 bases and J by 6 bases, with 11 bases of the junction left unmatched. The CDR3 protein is CASSQLGGLGEDTQYF. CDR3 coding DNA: TGTGCCAGCAGCCAACTAGGTGGACTAGGGGAGGATACGCAGTATTTT.

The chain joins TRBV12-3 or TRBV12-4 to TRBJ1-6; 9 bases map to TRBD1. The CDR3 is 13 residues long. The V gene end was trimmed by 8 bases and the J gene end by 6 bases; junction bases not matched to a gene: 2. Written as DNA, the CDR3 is TGTGCCAGCGGGGGACAGGGTAATTCACCCCTCCACTTT. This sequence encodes CASGGQGNSPLHF.